This TCR beta chain was recovered during a study of post-analysis software for immune sequencing data. Study-wide results and caveats: With F measure, samples from one preparation batch clustered together strongly.

The table lists this clonotype with a count of one. Its antigen is not identified. Presence of unique molecular identifiers characterized the TCR beta cDNA libraries. TCRdb redid the calling of the PCR reads with MiXCR, one entry per CDR3 protein. The data hold 750,000 to 950,000 distinct CDR3 sequences, with roughly half observed a single time. Sequenced input: blood. The sequence was obtained from a girl aged 10-17 years with multiple sclerosis.

The CDR3 DNA is TGCGCCAGCCATAATCGGGACGCTAGCGGAAACAATGAGCAGTTCTTC. This encodes CASHNRDASGNNEQFF. This chain uses TRBV5-1 with TRBJ2-1; 7 nucleotides match TRBD2. Germline V gives CDR1 SGHRS, CDR2 YFSETQ. Trimming took 7 bases from V and 5 from J; bases not matched to a gene: 15. The CDR3 runs 16 residues.